The next 23 T cell receptor beta chains were all read from a single sample in a study of T cell responses to AZD1222 COVID-19 vaccine. The protocol was immunoSEQ multiplex PCR, while the TCRdb copy is restricted to in-frame clones and leaves out a portion. The repertoire holds 78,000 or so clones, with about three quarters as singletons. Sequencing was performed on peripheral blood, taken 28 days after the second AZD1222 dose. These receptors all stem from an adult who received the AZD1222 COVID-19 vaccine.

The chain joins TRBV19 to TRBJ2-1; TRBD2 matches 7 bases. The CDR3 spans 12 residues. With V trimmed by 9 bases and J by 5 bases, 4 bases remained unmatched. Germline CDR1 reads LNHDA; CDR2 reads SQIVND (reference sequence). In DNA, the CDR3 is TGTGCCAGCTCGGGACTAAACAATGAGCAGTTCTTC. Translating gives CASSGLNNEQFF.

The chain has TRBV19 and TRBJ1-1; D not certain. CDR1 LNHDA and CDR2 SQIVND come from the germline V gene (reference sequence). The ends were cut back, 3 bases at V and 6 bases at J, with 11 bases in the middle. The CDR3 runs 13 residues. The CDR3 loop reads CASSIKLRSEAFF. CDR3 DNA: TGTGCCAGTAGTATCAAATTGCGTTCTGAAGCTTTCTTT.

The chain joins TRBV18 to TRBJ2-1, with 9 nucleotides matching TRBD2. CDR3 size: 17 residues. The germline CDR1 and CDR2 sequences are KGHSH and LQKENI. Trimming removed 1 base from V and 5 bases from J; junction bases left unmatched: 9. CDR3 amino acids: CASSPLIIAGGNNEQFF. In DNA form, the CDR3 reads TGTGCCAGCTCACCACTGATTATCGCGGGAGGGAACAATGAGCAGTTCTTC.

V is TRBV5-1 and J is TRBJ2-7; D unresolved. Germline CDR1 SGHRS, CDR2 YFSETQ. V lost 3 bases and J 7 bases, leaving 8 bases between the germline ends. This CDR3 contains 11 residues. In nucleotides, the CDR3 is TGCGCCAGCAGCTCCGCAGGAGAGCAGTACTTC. As protein: CASSSAGEQYF.

This clone showed up just once. This rearrangement joins TRBV7-2 to TRBJ1-1; D gene unclear. Germline V lookup: CDR1 SGHTA, CDR2 FQGNSA. The V and J ends lost 5 bases and 10 bases respectively, with 17 bases between them. This CDR3 is built from 13 residues. Written as DNA, the CDR3 is TGTGCCAGCAGCACCGGGAGGTCTAGCGGAGCTTTCTTT. It yields the protein CASSTGRSSGAFF. The full variable domain, completed using reference TRBV7-2 and TRBJ1-1, is GAGVSQSPSNKVTEKGKDVELRCDPISGHTALYWYRQSLGQGLEFLIYFQGNSAPDKSGLPSDRFSAERTGGSVSTLTIQRTQQEDSAVYLCASSTGRSSGAFFGQGTRLTVV.

The CDR3 bases are TGTGCCAGCAGCTACGGCGACAGGTCGAACCAGCCCCAGCATTTT. This sequence encodes CASSYGDRSNQPQHF. V gene TRBV5-6 combines with J gene TRBJ1-5, with D maybe TRBD1 (6 bases). V was clipped by 3 bases and J by 7 bases, with 17 bases between them. Germline CDR1 reads SGHDT; CDR2 reads YYEEEE. The CDR3 is 15 residues long. The variable domain in full, with the rest retrieved from reference TRBV5-6 and TRBJ1-5, is DAGVTQSPTHLIKTRGQQVTLRCSPKSGHDTVSWYQQALGQGPQFIFQYYEEEERQRGNFPDRFSGHQFPNYSSELNVNALLLGDSALYLCASSYGDRSNQPQHFGDGTRLSIL.

This clone was seen a handful of times. The V and J genes are TRBV4-2 and TRBJ2-1, with 8 bases that match TRBD2. Germline loops: CDR1 LGHNA, CDR2 YNFKEQ. The CDR3 is 17 residues long. The trim removed 0 bases at V and 7 bases at J, leaving 11 bases unmatched. As DNA, the CDR3 is TGTGCCAGCAGCCAAGATCGGGAGCGGGAGTGGTTGAATGAGCAGTTCTTC. Its protein is CASSQDREREWLNEQFF.

This clone was seen just once. The V call is TRBV7-9, the J call TRBJ2-3; TRBD1 matches 7 bases. Germline lookup yields CDR1 SEHNR and CDR2 FQNEAQ (reference sequence). V was pared by 6 bases and J by 6 bases, with 12 bases of the junction left unmatched. The CDR3 is 15 amino acids. CDR3 in DNA: TGTGCCAGCAGGTCCGACAGGGCCTCGGGGGATACGCAGTATTTT. It is translated as CASRSDRASGDTQYF.

V gene TRBV5-6 combines with J gene TRBJ1-1; D gene ambiguous. The CDR3 spans 14 residues. CDR1 SGHDT and CDR2 YYEEEE come from the germline V gene. The ends were cut back, 6 bases at V and 4 bases at J, with 16 bases in the middle. For the CDR3, the DNA is TGTGCCAGCACTCGGGCGCCTCAGGCCACTGAAGCTTTCTTT. This sequence encodes CASTRAPQATEAFF.

V and J are TRBV30 and TRBJ2-1, with TRBD2 as a possible D gene (5 bases). The germline gives CDR1 GTSNPN, CDR2 SVGIG (reference sequence). The CDR3 has 12 residues. The V end lost 7 bases, the J end lost 10 bases, and 17 bases lay between the germline ends. This CDR3 reads CAFGGPRGEQFF. CDR3 DNA sequence: TGTGCCTTTGGTGGGCCTAGAGGGGAGCAGTTCTTC.

V and J are TRBV28 and TRBJ1-3, with TRBD1 matching over 8 bases. V dropped 8 bases and J dropped 4; count of bases not matched to a gene: 13. Germline V gene data show CDR1 as MDHEN and CDR2 as SYDVKM. CDR3 length equals 16 residues. The CDR3 region has the DNA TGTGCCAGCGAGGAGTCAGGGGGCGCCTCAGGAAACACCATATATTTT. Protein product: CASEESGGASGNTIYF.

This clone was picked up a small number of times. The V call is TRBV7-3, the J call TRBJ2-2, with 9 bases fitting TRBD2. Trimming removed 4 bases from V and 1 base from J; junction bases left unmatched: 7. This CDR3 comprises 17 residues. The germline V gene has CDR1 SGHTA and CDR2 FQGTGA. In nucleotides, the CDR3 is TGTGCCAGCAGCTCGCGGGGGGGCCTATTGAACACCGGGGAGCTGTTTTTT. Amino acids: CASSSRGGLLNTGELFF.

This clone was observed a few times. Other nucleotide sequences from this sample produce the same CDR3. The CDR3 is CATSTGGTETQYF. CDR3 DNA sequence: TGTGCCACCAGTACAGGGGGCACAGAGACCCAGTACTTC. The chain couples TRBV24-1 to TRBJ2-5; TRBD1 agrees at 9 bases. The trim removed 6 bases at V and 4 bases at J, leaving 2 bases unmatched. The length of the CDR3 is 13 residues. Germline CDR1 and CDR2: KGHDR and SFDVKD.

CDR3 nucleotides: TGTGCCAGCAGCCCGGCCCAGGTGAACACTGAAGCTTTCTTT. Its translation is CASSPAQVNTEAFF. V usage is TRBV9 and J usage is TRBJ1-1; no clear D gene. Germline values: CDR1 SGDLS, CDR2 YYNGEE. This CDR3 spans 14 amino acids. The ends were cut back, 4 bases at V and 0 bases at J, with 10 bases in the middle.

This chain joins TRBV7-2 and TRBJ1-2; D is possibly TRBD1 (5 bases). Trimming removed 4 bases from V and 7 bases from J, with 19 bases in between. The germline V gene encodes CDR1 SGHTA and CDR2 FQGNSA. The CDR3 contains 15 residues. CDR3 protein: CASSSHLAGWRGYTF. The CDR3 bases are TGTGCCAGCAGCTCACACCTGGCAGGGTGGCGTGGCTACACCTTC. Using reference TRBV7-2 and TRBJ1-2 for the parts outside the CDR3, the full variable domain is GAGVSQSPSNKVTEKGKDVELRCDPISGHTALYWYRQSLGQGLEFLIYFQGNSAPDKSGLPSDRFSAERTGGSVSTLTIQRTQQEDSAVYLCASSSHLAGWRGYTFGSGTRLTVV.

The chain uses TRBV5-4 and TRBJ2-3; D is unresolved. The germline V gene has CDR1 SGHNT and CDR2 YYREEE (reference sequence). This CDR3 is built from 13 residues. The V gene lost 3 bases and the J gene lost 2 bases, with 7 bases spanning the gap. The CDR3 is CASSSDDTDTQYF. CDR3 coding DNA: TGTGCCAGCAGCTCGGACGACACAGATACGCAGTATTTT. The variable domain in full, completed from reference TRBV5-4 and TRBJ2-3, reads ETGVTQSPTHLIKTRGQQVTLRCSSQSGHNTVSWYQQALGQGPQFIFQYYREEENGRGNFPPRFSGLQFPNYSSELNVNALELDDSALYLCASSSDDTDTQYFGPGTRLTVL.

As to this clone: A read error may produce the germline difference seen at one junction end. The chain links TRBV18 to TRBJ1-1; tentative D call: TRBD1 (5 bases). CDR3 length: 14 amino acids. Germline loops: CDR1 KGHSH, CDR2 LQKENI. The CDR3 nucleotides read TGTGCCAGTTCACGTGAGGGGTTGAACACTGAAGCTTTCTTT. Amino acids: CASSREGLNTEAFF.

The chain links TRBV12-3 or TRBV12-4 to TRBJ1-4; D not resolved. Trimming left V 9 bases short and J 8 bases short, with 16 bases between. The CDR3 covers 13 residues. The CDR3 DNA reads as TGTGCCAGTCAGAGGCGGGAGTACGAAAAACTGTTTTTT. Translation gives CASQRREYEKLFF.

The chain is built from TRBV7-8 and TRBJ2-3, with D possibly matching TRBD1 (5 bases). Looked up from germline, CDR1 is SGHVS and CDR2 is FQNEAQ. Trimming pared 1 base from V and 5 bases from J, leaving 10 bases between. CDR3 length: 14 amino acids. The CDR3 sequence is CASSLGTFQDTQYF. The DNA for the CDR3 is TGTGCCAGCAGCTTAGGGACATTCCAAGATACGCAGTATTTT.

The V gene is TRBV20-1, the J gene TRBJ2-5, with a tentative D call TRBD2 (5 bases). Trimming took off 5 bases at V and 4 bases at J, with 8 bases between the two ends. Germline assignment: CDR1 DFQATT and CDR2 SNEGSKA (reference sequence). The length of the CDR3 is 11 residues. CDR3 coding DNA: TGCAGTGCTCTAGCAAGAGAGACCCAGTACTTC. Translated: CSALARETQYF.

The table lists this clone with a few counts. V gene TRBV19 combines with J gene TRBJ1-5; TRBD1 matches 9 bases. Per the germline V gene, CDR1 is LNHDA and CDR2 is SQIVND (reference sequence). The CDR3 runs 17 residues. Germline trimming cut 7 bases from V and 0 bases from J; bases unmatched to any gene: 10. For the CDR3, the DNA is TGTGCCAGTACCTTTACAGGGGGCCCGTATAGCAATCAGCCCCAGCATTTT. Its protein product is CASTFTGGPYSNQPQHF. Full variable domain (missing parts from reference TRBV19 and TRBJ1-5): DGGITQSPKYLFRKEGQNVTLSCEQNLNHDAMYWYRQDPGQGLRLIYYSQIVNDFQKGDIAEGYSVSREKKESFPLTVTSAQKNPTAFYLCASTFTGGPYSNQPQHFGDGTRLSIL.

CDR3 in DNA: TGTGCCAGCAGCTTACAACGGGACACTGAAGCTTTCTTT. As protein: CASSLQRDTEAFF. The chain employs TRBV7-3 and TRBJ1-1; D is undetermined. The CDR3 has 13 amino acids. The V gene lost 2 bases and the J gene lost 3 bases, with 7 bases spanning the gap. Looked up from germline, CDR1 is SGHTA and CDR2 is FQGTGA.

The V gene is TRBV18, the J gene TRBJ1-2; 8 nucleotides line up with TRBD1. Germline V gene lookup returns CDR1 KGHSH and CDR2 LQKENI. CDR3 length: 14 amino acids. Trimming removed 6 bases from V and 8 bases from J; junction bases left unmatched: 11. This CDR3 is CASSTSTGESGYTF. The CDR3 DNA reads TGTGCCAGCTCGACGTCGACAGGGGAAAGCGGCTACACCTTC.